These T cell receptor beta chains were read from a single sample in a study of T-cell memory formation after mild COVID-19. TCRdb reprocessed the 5' RACE reads via MiXCR and lists one record per CDR3 protein. The sample consists of about 130,000 distinct CDR3 sequences, roughly 6.2% of them appearing once. The sequenced sample was PBMCs or a T cell subset sorted from them (not recorded which). These receptors originate from an adult woman who had mild COVID-19 (a few samples of this study predate the infection). Cell type and time point are not known. The conserved cysteine and the conserved F or W are not part of the CDR3 here. The order of the fields is CDR3 protein, CDR3 length, V gene.

CDR3 protein: ASSSRTSPLH; CDR3 length: 10; V gene: TRBV7-8
CDR3 protein: ASTPRGGTDTQY; CDR3 length: 12; V gene: TRBV6-6
CDR3 protein: SARGLAGIYEQY; CDR3 length: 12; V gene: TRBV20-1
CDR3 protein: ASSRVDSGTYEQY; CDR3 length: 13; V gene: TRBV19
CDR3 protein: ASSQVAVSGTQY; CDR3 length: 12; V gene: TRBV4-1
CDR3 protein: ASSSVGEQF; CDR3 length: 9; V gene: TRBV12-3/TRBV12-4
CDR3 protein: ASSPAWLTGTSGRATDTQY; CDR3 length: 19; V gene: TRBV7-9
CDR3 protein: ASSFATPHEQF; CDR3 length: 11; V gene: TRBV12-3/TRBV12-4
CDR3 protein: SARGVTGGASPEQY; CDR3 length: 14; V gene: TRBV20-1
CDR3 protein: ASNGRDRRTTTGELF; CDR3 length: 15; V gene: TRBV2
CDR3 protein: ASSSTQGTYEQY; CDR3 length: 12; V gene: TRBV18
CDR3 protein: ASSLGQGNYNEQF; CDR3 length: 13; V gene: TRBV7-8
CDR3 protein: ATSSDRGGNQPQH; CDR3 length: 13; V gene: TRBV6-1
CDR3 protein: ASSLQGGENIQY; CDR3 length: 12; V gene: TRBV5-1
CDR3 protein: ASSPGLDSGETQY; CDR3 length: 13; V gene: TRBV18
CDR3 protein: ASSLESGWRYGYT; CDR3 length: 13; V gene: TRBV7-9
CDR3 protein: ASRAGGSTEAF; CDR3 length: 11; V gene: TRBV27
CDR3 protein: ASSREMNTEAF; CDR3 length: 11; V gene: TRBV18
CDR3 protein: SARVWGHYGYT; CDR3 length: 11; V gene: TRBV20-1
CDR3 protein: ASSKSSETPRNEQY; CDR3 length: 14; V gene: TRBV5-1
CDR3 protein: SARDLLAGATDTQY; CDR3 length: 14; V gene: TRBV20-1
CDR3 protein: ASSPLVGIGTQY; CDR3 length: 12; V gene: TRBV7-3
CDR3 protein: ASSLELAGEQF; CDR3 length: 11; V gene: TRBV7-3
CDR3 protein: ASNSQGRGETQY; CDR3 length: 12; V gene: TRBV7-8
CDR3 protein: ASSLESGVGYT; CDR3 length: 11; V gene: TRBV7-9